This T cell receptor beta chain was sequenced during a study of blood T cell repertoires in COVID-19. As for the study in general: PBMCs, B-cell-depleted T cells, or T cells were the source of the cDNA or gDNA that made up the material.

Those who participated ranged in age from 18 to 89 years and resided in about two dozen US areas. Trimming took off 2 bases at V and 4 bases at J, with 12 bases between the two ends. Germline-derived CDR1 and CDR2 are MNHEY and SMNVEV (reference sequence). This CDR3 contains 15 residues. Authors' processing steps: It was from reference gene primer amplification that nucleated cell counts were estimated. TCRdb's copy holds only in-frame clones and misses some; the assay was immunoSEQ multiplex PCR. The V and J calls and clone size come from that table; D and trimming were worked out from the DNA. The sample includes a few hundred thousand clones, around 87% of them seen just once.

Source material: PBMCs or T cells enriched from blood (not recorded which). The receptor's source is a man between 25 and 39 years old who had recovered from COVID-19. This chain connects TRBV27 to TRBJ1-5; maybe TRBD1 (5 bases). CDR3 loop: CASSLGALGNQPQHF. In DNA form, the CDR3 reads TGTGCCAGCAGTTTAGGGGCGTTAGGGAATCAGCCCCAGCATTTT.